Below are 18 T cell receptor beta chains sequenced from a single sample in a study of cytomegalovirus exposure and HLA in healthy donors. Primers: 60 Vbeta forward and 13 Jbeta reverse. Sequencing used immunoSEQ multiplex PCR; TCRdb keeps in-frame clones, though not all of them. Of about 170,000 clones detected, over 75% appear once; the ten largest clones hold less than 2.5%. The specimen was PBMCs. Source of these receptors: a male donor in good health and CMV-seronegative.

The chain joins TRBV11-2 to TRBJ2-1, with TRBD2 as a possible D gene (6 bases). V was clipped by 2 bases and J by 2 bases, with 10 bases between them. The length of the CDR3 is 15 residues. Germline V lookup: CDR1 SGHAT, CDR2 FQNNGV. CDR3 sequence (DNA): TGTGCCAGCAGCTTATCCGGGGGTGCCTACAATGAGCAGTTCTTC. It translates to CASSLSGGAYNEQFF.

The CDR3 nucleotides read TGTGCCAGCAGCTTAGGCCTACGGGAGCCGGGGAATTCACCCCTCCACTTT. This codes for CASSLGLREPGNSPLHF. The chain links TRBV7-6 to TRBJ1-6; no clear D. Trimming removed 1 base from V and 7 bases from J, with 17 bases in between. Germline CDR1 SGHVS, CDR2 FNYEAQ. This CDR3 is 17 amino acids long.

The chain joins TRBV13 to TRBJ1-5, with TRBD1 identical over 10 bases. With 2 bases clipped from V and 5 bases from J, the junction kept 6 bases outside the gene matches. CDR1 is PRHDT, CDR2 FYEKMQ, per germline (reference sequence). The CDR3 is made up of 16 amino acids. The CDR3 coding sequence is TGTGCCAGCAGCTTATCCCTGGACAGGGGGGATCAGCCCCAGCATTTT. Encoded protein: CASSLSLDRGDQPQHF.

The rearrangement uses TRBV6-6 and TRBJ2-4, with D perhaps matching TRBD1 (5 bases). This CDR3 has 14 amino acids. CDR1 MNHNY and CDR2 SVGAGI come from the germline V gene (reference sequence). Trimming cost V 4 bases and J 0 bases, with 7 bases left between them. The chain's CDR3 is CASSFGQAKNIQYF. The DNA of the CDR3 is TGTGCCAGCAGTTTCGGACAAGCCAAAAACATTCAGTACTTC.

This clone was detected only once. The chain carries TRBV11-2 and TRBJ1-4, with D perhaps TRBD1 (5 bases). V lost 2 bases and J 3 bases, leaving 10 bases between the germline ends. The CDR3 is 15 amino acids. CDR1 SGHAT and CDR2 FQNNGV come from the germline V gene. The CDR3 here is CASSLRGGANEKLFF. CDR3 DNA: TGTGCCAGCAGCTTAAGGGGTGGGGCTAATGAAAAACTGTTTTTT.

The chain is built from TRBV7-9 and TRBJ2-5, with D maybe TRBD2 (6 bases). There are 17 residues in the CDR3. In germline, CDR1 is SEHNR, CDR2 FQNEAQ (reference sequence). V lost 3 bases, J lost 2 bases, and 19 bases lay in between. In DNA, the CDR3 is TGTGCCAGCAGCTTCGGGGTGGAGGGTATGATACAAGAGACCCAGTACTTC. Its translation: CASSFGVEGMIQETQYF. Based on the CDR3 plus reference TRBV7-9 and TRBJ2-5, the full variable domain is DTGVSQNPRHKITKRGQNVTFRCDPISEHNRLYWYRQTLGQGPEFLTYFQNEAQLEKSRLLSDRFSAERPKGSFSTLEIQRTEQGDSAMYLCASSFGVEGMIQETQYFGPGTRLLVL.

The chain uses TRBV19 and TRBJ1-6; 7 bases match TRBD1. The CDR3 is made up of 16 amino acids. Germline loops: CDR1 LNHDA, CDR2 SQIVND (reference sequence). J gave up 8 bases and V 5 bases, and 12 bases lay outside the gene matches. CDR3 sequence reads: CASSLAQGFNDSPLHF. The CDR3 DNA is TGTGCCAGTAGTTTGGCACAGGGGTTTAATGATTCACCCCTCCACTTT.

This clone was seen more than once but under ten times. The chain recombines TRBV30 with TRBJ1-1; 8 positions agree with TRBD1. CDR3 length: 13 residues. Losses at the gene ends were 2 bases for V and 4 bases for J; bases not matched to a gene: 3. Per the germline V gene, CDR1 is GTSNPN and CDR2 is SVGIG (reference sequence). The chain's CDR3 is CAWSLQGGTEAFF. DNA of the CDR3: TGTGCCTGGAGTTTACAGGGGGGCACTGAAGCTTTCTTT.

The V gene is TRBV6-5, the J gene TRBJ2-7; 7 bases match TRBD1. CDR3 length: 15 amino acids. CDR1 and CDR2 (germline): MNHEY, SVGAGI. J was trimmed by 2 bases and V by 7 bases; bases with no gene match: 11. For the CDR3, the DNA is TGTGCCAGCATCCAGAACCCGACAGGGCCCTACGAGCAGTACTTC. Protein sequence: CASIQNPTGPYEQYF.

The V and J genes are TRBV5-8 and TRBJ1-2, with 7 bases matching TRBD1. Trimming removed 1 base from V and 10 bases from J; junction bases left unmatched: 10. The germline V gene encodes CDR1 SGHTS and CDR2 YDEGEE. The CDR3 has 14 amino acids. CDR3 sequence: CASSLKLTGADYTF. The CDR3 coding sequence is TGTGCCAGCAGCTTGAAGCTTACAGGGGCGGACTACACCTTC.

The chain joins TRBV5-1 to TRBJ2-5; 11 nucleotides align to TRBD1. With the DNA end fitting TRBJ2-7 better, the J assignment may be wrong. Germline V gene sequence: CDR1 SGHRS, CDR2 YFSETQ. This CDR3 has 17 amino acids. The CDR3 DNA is TGCGCCAGCAGCTCGGGGGACAGGGGGGAGATATCCTACGAGCAGTACTTC. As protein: CASSSGDRGEISYEQYF.

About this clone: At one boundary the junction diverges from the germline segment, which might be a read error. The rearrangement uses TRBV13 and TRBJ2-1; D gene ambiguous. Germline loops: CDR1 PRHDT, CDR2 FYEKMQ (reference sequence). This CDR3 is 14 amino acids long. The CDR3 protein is CASSLESLGNGQFF. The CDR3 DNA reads TGTGCCAGCAGCTTGGAATCTCTAGGCAATGGGCAGTTCTTC.

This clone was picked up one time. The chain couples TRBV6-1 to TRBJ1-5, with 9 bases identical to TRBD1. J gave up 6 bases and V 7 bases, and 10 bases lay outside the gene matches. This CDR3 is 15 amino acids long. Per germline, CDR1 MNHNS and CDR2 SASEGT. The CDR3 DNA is TGTGCCAGCAAGTACAGGGGGCGCCTCGCTCAGCCCCAGCATTTT. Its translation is CASKYRGRLAQPQHF.

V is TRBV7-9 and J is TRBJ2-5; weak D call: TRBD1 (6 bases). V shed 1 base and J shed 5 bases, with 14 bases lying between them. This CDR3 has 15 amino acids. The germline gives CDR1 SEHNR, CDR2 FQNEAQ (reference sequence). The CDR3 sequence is CASSLVSGAVETQYF. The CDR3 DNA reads TGTGCCAGCAGCTTAGTGTCAGGGGCGGTGGAGACCCAGTACTTC. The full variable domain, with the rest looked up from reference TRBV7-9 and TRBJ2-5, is DTGVSQNPRHKITKRGQNVTFRCDPISEHNRLYWYRQTLGQGPEFLTYFQNEAQLEKSRLLSDRFSAERPKGSFSTLEIQRTEQGDSAMYLCASSLVSGAVETQYFGPGTRLLVL.

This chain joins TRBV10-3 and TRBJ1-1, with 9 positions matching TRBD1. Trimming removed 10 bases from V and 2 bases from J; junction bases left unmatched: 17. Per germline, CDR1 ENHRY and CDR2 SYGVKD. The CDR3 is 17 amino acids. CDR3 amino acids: CASQSRDRVWDNTEAFF. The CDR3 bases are TGTGCCAGTCAATCCCGGGACAGGGTTTGGGATAACACTGAAGCTTTCTTT.

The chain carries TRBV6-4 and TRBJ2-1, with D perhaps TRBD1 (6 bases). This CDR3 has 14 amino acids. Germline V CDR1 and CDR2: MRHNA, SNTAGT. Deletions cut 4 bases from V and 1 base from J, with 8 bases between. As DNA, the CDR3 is TGTGCCAGCAGTGCGAGGGGGTCCTACAATGAGCAGTTCTTC. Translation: CASSARGSYNEQFF.

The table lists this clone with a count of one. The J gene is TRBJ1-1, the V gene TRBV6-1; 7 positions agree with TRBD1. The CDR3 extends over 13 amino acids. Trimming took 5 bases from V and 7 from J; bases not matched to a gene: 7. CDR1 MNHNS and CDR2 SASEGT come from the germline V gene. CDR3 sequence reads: CASSLHGDSEAFF. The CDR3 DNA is TGTGCCAGCAGTCTTCACGGGGACAGTGAAGCTTTCTTT.

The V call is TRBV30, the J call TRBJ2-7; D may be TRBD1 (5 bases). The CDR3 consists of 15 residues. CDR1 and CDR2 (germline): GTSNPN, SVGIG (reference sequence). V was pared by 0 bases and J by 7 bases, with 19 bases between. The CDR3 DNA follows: TGTGCCTGGAGTGTAGGGCAGGGCAAGAAGTGGGAGCAGTACTTC. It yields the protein CAWSVGQGKKWEQYF.